In this sample, the clone carrying this T cell receptor (beta chain) turned up once. These data originate in a study of blood T cell repertoires in COVID-19. Turning to the study itself: PBMCs, B-cell-depleted T cells, or T cells provided the cDNA or gDNA that made up the material.

Sequencing used immunoSEQ multiplex PCR; TCRdb keeps in-frame clones, though not all of them. The table has more than 200,000 clones, around 80% seen once. Germline loops: CDR1 SEHNR, CDR2 FQNEAQ (reference sequence). V was clipped by 7 bases and J by 0 bases, with 12 bases between them. The CDR3 extends over 15 amino acids. The chain uses TRBV7-9 and TRBJ2-2; weak D call: TRBD2 (5 bases). The TCR was taken from a man aged 60 to 75 who had recovered from COVID-19. Sequenced: PBMCs or T cells enriched from blood (not recorded which). CDR3 in amino acids: CASTAGKSNTGELFF. CDR3 coding DNA: TGTGCCAGCACTGCCGGGAAGTCGAACACCGGGGAGCTGTTTTTT.